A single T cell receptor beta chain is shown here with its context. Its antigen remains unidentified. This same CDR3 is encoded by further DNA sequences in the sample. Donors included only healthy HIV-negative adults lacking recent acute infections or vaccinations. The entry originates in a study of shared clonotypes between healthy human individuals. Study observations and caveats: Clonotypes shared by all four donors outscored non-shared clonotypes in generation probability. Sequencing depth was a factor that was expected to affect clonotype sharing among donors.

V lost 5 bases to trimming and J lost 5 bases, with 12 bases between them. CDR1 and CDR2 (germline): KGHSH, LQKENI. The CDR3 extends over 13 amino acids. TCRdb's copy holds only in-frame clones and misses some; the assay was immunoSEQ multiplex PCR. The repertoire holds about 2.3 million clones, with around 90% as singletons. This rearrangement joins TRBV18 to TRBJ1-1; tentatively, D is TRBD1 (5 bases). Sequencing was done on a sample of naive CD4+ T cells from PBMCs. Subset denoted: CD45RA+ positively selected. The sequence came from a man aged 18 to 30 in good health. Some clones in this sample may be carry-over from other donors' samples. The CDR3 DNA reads TGTGCCAGCTCAGGGCAGGGAGAGACTGAAGCTTTCTTT. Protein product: CASSGQGETEAFF.